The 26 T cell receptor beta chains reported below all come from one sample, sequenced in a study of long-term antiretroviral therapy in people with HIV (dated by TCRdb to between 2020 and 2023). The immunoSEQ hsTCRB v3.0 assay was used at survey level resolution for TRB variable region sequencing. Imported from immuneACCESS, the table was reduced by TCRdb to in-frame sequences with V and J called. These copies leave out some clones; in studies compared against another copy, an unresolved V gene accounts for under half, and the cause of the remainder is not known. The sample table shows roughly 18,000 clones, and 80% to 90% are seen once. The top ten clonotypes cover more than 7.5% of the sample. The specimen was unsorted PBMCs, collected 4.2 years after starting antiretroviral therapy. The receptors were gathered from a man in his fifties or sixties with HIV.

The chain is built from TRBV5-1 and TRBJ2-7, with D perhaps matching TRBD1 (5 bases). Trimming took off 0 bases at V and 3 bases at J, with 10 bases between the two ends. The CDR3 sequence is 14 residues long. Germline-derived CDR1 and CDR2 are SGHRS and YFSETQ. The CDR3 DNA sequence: TGCGCCAGCAGCTTGGTGGGCAGGGTCTACGAGCAGTACTTC. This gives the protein CASSLVGRVYEQYF.

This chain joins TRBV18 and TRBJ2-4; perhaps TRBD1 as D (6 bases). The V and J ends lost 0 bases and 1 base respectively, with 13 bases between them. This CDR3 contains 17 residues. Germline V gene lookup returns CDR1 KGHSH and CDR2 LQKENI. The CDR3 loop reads CASSPPYPGQAKNIQYF. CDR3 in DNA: TGTGCCAGCTCACCACCTTACCCTGGACAGGCCAAAAACATTCAGTACTTC.

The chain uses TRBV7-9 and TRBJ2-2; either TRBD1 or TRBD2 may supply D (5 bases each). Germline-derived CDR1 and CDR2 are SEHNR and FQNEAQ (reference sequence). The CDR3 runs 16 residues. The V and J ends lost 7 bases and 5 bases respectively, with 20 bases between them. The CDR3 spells CASITRGEGLTGELFF. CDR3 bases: TGTGCCAGCATCACTAGGGGTGAAGGTCTGACCGGGGAGCTGTTTTTT.

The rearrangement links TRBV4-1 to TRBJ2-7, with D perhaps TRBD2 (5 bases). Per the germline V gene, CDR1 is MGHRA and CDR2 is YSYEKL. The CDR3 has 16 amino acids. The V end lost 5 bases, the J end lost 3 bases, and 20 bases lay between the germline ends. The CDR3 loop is CASSEVYEGMGYEQYF. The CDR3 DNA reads TGCGCCAGCAGCGAAGTCTATGAGGGTATGGGCTACGAGCAGTACTTC.

The CDR3 loop reads CASSLSGNSPLHF. In DNA, the CDR3 is TGTGCCAGCAGTTTATCGGGTAATTCACCCCTCCACTTT. The chain joins TRBV27 to TRBJ1-6; D ambiguous. The CDR3 has 13 residues. The V and J ends lost 0 bases and 6 bases respectively, with 3 bases between them. Germline V lookup: CDR1 MNHEY, CDR2 SMNVEV (reference sequence).

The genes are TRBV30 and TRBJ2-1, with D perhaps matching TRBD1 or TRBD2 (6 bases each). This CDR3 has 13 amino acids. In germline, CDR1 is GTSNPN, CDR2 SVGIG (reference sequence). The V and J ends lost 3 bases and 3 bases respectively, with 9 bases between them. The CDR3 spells CAWSGGFYNEQFF. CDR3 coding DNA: TGTGCCTGGAGCGGGGGCTTCTACAATGAGCAGTTCTTC. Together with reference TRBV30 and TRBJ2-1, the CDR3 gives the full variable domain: SQTIHQWPATLVQPVGSPLSLECTVEGTSNPNLYWYRQAAGRGLQLLFYSVGIGQISSEVPQNLSASRPQDRQFILSSKKLLLSDSGFYLCAWSGGFYNEQFFGPGTRLTVL.

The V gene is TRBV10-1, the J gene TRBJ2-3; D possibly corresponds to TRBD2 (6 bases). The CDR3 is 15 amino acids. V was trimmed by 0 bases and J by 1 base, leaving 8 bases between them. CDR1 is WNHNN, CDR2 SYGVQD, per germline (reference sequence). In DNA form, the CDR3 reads TGCGCCAGCAGTGAGTCAGGCGGGGGCACAGATACGCAGTATTTT. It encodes CASSESGGGTDTQYF.

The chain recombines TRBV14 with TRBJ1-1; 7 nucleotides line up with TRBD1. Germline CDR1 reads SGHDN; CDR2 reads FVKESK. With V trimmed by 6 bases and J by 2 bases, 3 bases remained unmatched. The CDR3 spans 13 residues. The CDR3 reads CASRWDRNTEAFF. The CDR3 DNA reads TGTGCCAGCAGGTGGGACAGAAACACTGAAGCTTTCTTT.

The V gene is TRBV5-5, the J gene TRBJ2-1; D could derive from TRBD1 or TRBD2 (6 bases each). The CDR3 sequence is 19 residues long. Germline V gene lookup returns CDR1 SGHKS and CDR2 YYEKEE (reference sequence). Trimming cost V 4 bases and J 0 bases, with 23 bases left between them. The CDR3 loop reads CASSLAGQPGHGSYNEQFF. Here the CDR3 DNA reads TGTGCCAGCAGCCTGGCGGGGCAGCCGGGACATGGCTCCTACAATGAGCAGTTCTTC. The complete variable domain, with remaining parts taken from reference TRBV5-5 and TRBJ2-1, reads DAGVTQSPTHLIKTRGQQVTLRCSPISGHKSVSWYQQVLGQGPQFIFQYYEKEERGRGNFPDRFSARQFPNYSSELNVNALLLGDSALYLCASSLAGQPGHGSYNEQFFGPGTRLTVL.

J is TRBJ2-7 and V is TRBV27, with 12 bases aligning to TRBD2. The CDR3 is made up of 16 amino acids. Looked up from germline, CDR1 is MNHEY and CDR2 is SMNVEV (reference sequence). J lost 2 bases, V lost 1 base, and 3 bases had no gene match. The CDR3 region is CASSLFLAGGPYEQYF. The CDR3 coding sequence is TGTGCCAGCAGTTTATTCCTAGCGGGGGGGCCCTACGAGCAGTACTTC.

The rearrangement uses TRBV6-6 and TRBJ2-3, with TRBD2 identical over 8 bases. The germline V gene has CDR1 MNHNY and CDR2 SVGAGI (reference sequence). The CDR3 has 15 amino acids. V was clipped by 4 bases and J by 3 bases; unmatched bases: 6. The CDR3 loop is CASSFSGGETDTQYF. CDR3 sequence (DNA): TGTGCCAGCAGTTTCTCCGGGGGGGAGACAGATACGCAGTATTTT.

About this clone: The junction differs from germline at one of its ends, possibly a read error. The CDR3 region is CARKANRRSSRF. CDR3 coding DNA: TGTGCCAGGAAGGCTAACAGGAGGTCCTCAAGGTTT. This chain links TRBV27 with TRBJ1-6; weak D call: TRBD1 (5 bases). Germline CDR1 MNHEY, CDR2 SMNVEV (reference sequence). CDR3 size: 12 residues.

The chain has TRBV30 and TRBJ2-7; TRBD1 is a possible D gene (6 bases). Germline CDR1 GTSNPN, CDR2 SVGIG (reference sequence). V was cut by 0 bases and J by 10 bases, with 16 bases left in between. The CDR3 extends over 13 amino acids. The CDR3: CAWSVGAHSLQYF. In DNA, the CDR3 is TGTGCCTGGAGTGTGGGGGCCCACAGTCTTCAGTACTTC.

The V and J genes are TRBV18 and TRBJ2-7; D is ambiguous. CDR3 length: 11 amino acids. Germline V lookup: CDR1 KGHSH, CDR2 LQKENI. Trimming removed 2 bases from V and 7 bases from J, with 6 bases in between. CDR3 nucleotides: TGTGCCAGCTCACCAGGGGTTGAGCAGTACTTC. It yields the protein CASSPGVEQYF. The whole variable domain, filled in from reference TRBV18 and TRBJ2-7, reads NAGVMQNPRHLVRRRGQEARLRCSPMKGHSHVYWYRQLPEEGLKFMVYLQKENIIDESGMPKERFSAEFPKEGPSILRIQQVVRGDSAAYFCASSPGVEQYFGPGTRLTVT.

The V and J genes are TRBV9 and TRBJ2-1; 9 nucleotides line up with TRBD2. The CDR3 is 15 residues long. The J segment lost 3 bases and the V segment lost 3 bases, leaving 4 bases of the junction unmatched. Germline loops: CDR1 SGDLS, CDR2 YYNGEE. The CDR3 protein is CASSARLADYNEQFF. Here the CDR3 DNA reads TGTGCCAGCAGCGCCCGACTAGCGGACTACAATGAGCAGTTCTTC.

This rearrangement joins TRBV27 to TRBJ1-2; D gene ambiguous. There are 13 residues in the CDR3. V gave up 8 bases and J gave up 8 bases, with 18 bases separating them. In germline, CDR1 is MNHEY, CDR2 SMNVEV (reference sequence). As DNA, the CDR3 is TGTGCCAGCGGAGGTACGGCTGGCTGGGGCTACACCTTC. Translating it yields CASGGTAGWGYTF.

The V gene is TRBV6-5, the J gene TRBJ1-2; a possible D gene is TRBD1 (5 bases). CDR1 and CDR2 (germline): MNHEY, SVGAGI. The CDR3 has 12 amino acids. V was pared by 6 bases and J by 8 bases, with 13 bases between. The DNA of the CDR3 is TGTGCCAGCAGGGGAGACAGTTGGGGCTACACCTTC. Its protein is CASRGDSWGYTF.

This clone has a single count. The CDR3 DNA is TGTGCCAGCAGTTACTCGGACGTGAACACTGAAGCTTTCTTT. It specifies CASSYSDVNTEAFF. The gene calls are TRBV6-5 and TRBJ1-1; no firm D call. There are 14 residues in the CDR3. The V gene's germline CDR1 is MNHEY and CDR2 SVGAGI. V shed 0 bases and J shed 0 bases, with 5 bases lying between them.

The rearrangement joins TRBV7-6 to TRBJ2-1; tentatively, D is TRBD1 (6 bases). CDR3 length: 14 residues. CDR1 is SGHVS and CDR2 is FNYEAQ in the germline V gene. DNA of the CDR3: TGTGCGGTACAGGGTTGGGAGACTAATGGTGAGCAGTTCTTC. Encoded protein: CAVQGWETNGEQFF.

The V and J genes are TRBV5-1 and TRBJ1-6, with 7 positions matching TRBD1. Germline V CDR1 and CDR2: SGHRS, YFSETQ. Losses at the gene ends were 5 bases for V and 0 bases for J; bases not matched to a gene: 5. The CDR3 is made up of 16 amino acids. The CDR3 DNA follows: TGCGCCAGCAGTCCAACAGGGGTCTCCTATAATTCACCCCTCCACTTT. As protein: CASSPTGVSYNSPLHF.

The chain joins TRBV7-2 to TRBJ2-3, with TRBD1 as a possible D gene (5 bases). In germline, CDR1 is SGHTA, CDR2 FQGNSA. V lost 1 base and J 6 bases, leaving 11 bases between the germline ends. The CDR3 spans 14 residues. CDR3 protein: CASSLGGSSDTQYF. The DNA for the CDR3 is TGTGCCAGCAGCTTAGGGGGCAGTTCGGATACGCAGTATTTT.

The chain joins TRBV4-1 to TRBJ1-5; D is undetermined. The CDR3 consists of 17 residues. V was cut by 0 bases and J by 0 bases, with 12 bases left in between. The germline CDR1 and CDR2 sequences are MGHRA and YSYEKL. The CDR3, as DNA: TGCGCCAGCAGCCAAGATGGTGCAGGTTATAGCAATCAGCCCCAGCATTTT. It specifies CASSQDGAGYSNQPQHF.

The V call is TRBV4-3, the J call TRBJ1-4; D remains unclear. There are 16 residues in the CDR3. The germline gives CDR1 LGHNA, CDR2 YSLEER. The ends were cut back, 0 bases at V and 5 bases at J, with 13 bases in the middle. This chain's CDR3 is CASSQDSAQWNEKLFF. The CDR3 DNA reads TGCGCCAGCAGCCAAGATAGTGCACAGTGGAATGAAAAACTGTTTTTT.

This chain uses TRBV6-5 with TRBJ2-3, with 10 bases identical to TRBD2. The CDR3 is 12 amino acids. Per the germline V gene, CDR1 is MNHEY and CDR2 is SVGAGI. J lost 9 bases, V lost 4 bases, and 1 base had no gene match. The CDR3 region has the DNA TGTGCCAGCAGTTCGGGACTAGCGACGCAGTATTTT. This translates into CASSSGLATQYF.

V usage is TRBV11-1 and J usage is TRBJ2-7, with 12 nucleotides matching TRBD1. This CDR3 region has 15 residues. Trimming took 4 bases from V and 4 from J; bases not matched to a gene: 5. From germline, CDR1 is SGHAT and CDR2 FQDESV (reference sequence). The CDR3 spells CASSWGQGAGYEQYF. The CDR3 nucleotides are TGTGCCAGCAGCTGGGGACAGGGGGCAGGTTACGAGCAGTACTTC.

Written as DNA, the CDR3 is TGTGCCAGCAGTCAAGGGACAGGGTGGGGTCAGCCCCAGCATTTT. Translating it yields CASSQGTGWGQPQHF. This chain uses TRBV27 with TRBJ1-5; 9 bases align to TRBD1. Per germline, CDR1 MNHEY and CDR2 SMNVEV (reference sequence). V shed 5 bases, J shed 6 bases, and the junction held 8 bases outside the gene matches. The CDR3 consists of 15 residues.